Each of the 13 T cell receptor beta chains below was sequenced from the same sample in a study of blood T cell repertoires in COVID-19. Repertoires were generated with immunoSEQ multiplex PCR, while TCRdb's copy carries only in-frame clones and drops some. Among some 130,000 clones, 86% were seen once, and the ten largest hold about 2.3%. What was sequenced was PBMCs or T cells enriched from blood (not recorded which). All receptors come from a woman in her forties or fifties who had recovered from COVID-19.

This chain connects TRBV3-1 (or the pseudogene TRBV3-2) to TRBJ2-4; D is uncertain. The CDR3 totals 15 residues. The V end lost 3 bases, the J end lost 8 bases, and 17 bases lay between the germline ends. In germline, CDR1 is LGHDT, CDR2 YNNKEL (reference sequence). The chain's CDR3 is CASSHDGLARDIQYF. The CDR3 coding sequence is TGTGCCAGCAGCCACGATGGCTTAGCTAGAGACATTCAGTACTTC.

This rearrangement joins TRBV19 to TRBJ2-5; 7 nucleotides match TRBD1. The CDR3 loop spans 15 amino acids. The germline V gene encodes CDR1 LNHDA and CDR2 SQIVND (reference sequence). V trimming: 3 bases; J trimming: 1 base; junction bases outside the gene matches: 5. This chain's CDR3 is CASSILQGSQETQYF. CDR3 DNA: TGTGCCAGTAGTATCTTACAGGGGTCCCAAGAGACCCAGTACTTC.

J is TRBJ1-1 and V is TRBV10-1; the match to TRBD1 covers 8 bases. V dropped 5 bases and J dropped 2; count of bases not matched to a gene: 7. Per germline, CDR1 WNHNN and CDR2 SYGVQD (reference sequence). The CDR3 contains 15 residues. The CDR3 region is CASSLDRASNTEAFF. CDR3 nucleotides: TGCGCCAGCAGTTTGGACAGGGCATCTAACACTGAAGCTTTCTTT.

The chain employs TRBV7-2 and TRBJ2-2; the match to TRBD2 covers 7 bases. V trimming: 7 bases; J trimming: 7 bases; junction bases outside the gene matches: 9. This CDR3 comprises 14 residues. In germline, CDR1 is SGHTA, CDR2 FQGNSA. The CDR3 DNA sequence: TGTGCCAGCAACCCGACTAGCTACGGCGGGGAGCTGTTTTTT. Amino acids: CASNPTSYGGELFF.

V gene TRBV7-8 combines with J gene TRBJ2-2; TRBD2 is a possible D gene (7 bases). Per the germline V gene, CDR1 is SGHVS and CDR2 is FQNEAQ. Trimming took 5 bases from V and 0 from J, leaving 13 bases between them. The CDR3 is 16 residues long. The CDR3 spells CASSIFGGPNTGELFF. The DNA of the CDR3 is TGTGCCAGCAGCATTTTCGGGGGGCCGAACACCGGGGAGCTGTTTTTT.

V and J are TRBV5-5 and TRBJ2-5; 7 positions match TRBD2. Germline loops: CDR1 SGHKS, CDR2 YYEKEE (reference sequence). The CDR3 has 14 amino acids. The ends lost 6 bases at V and 6 bases at J; junction bases unmatched: 11. The CDR3 region has the DNA TGTGCCAGCACTAATTCCGGGGGGAGGAAGACCCAGTACTTC. Its translation: CASTNSGGRKTQYF.

The genes are TRBV7-2 and TRBJ2-1; 12 bases agree with TRBD2. Per germline, CDR1 SGHTA and CDR2 FQGNSA. The CDR3 length is 16 residues. V shed 1 base and J 9 bases; nucleotides not matched to a gene: 7. CDR3 DNA: TGTGCCAGCAGCTTAGTTCCTAGCGGGGGGGCTGGTGAGCAGTTCTTC. Its protein is CASSLVPSGGAGEQFF. Full variable domain (remainder filled in from reference TRBV7-2 and TRBJ2-1): GAGVSQSPSNKVTEKGKDVELRCDPISGHTALYWYRQSLGQGLEFLIYFQGNSAPDKSGLPSDRFSAERTGGSVSTLTIQRTQQEDSAVYLCASSLVPSGGAGEQFFGPGTRLTVL.

The rearrangement joins TRBV5-6 to TRBJ1-2, with 7 bases identical to TRBD1. The CDR3 is 18 amino acids. J lost 13 bases, V lost 2 bases, and 26 bases had no gene match. Germline CDR1 and CDR2: SGHDT and YYEEEE. This chain's CDR3 is CASSFGDRKGAGWADLTF. The DNA for the CDR3 is TGTGCCAGCAGCTTTGGCGACAGGAAGGGGGCCGGCTGGGCAGATCTCACCTTC.

The chain couples TRBV6-1 to TRBJ1-2, with a tentative D call TRBD1 (5 bases). V dropped 3 bases and J dropped 5 bases, with 10 bases sitting between them. The CDR3 totals 13 residues. Germline assignment: CDR1 MNHNS and CDR2 SASEGT. Here the CDR3 reads CASSDVGGYGYTF. In DNA form, the CDR3 reads TGTGCCAGCAGTGATGTGGGGGGTTATGGCTACACCTTC.

The CDR3 DNA sequence: TGTGCCATCAGGCCTCAGGGAGGTGGAAACACCATATATTTT. As protein: CAIRPQGGGNTIYF. This sequence joins TRBV10-3 and TRBJ1-3; possibly TRBD1 for D (5 bases). The germline V gene has CDR1 ENHRY and CDR2 SYGVKD. This CDR3 contains 14 residues. Trimming cost V 6 bases and J 3 bases, with 12 bases left between them.

V gene TRBV4-1 combines with J gene TRBJ1-2; D possibly corresponds to TRBD1 (5 bases). The CDR3 loop spans 17 amino acids. Trimming removed 6 bases from V and 2 bases from J, with 22 bases in between. Looked up from germline, CDR1 is MGHRA and CDR2 is YSYEKL. The CDR3 sequence is CASSQTQWGGANYGYTF. CDR3 sequence (DNA): TGCGCCAGCAGTCAAACCCAATGGGGCGGAGCGAACTATGGCTACACCTTC.

This clone was recorded a few times. The chain uses TRBV14 and TRBJ1-3, with TRBD1 as a possible D gene (6 bases). Germline values: CDR1 SGHDN, CDR2 FVKESK. The V and J ends lost 3 bases and 0 bases respectively, with 6 bases between them. The CDR3 has 14 amino acids. CDR3 region: CASSQDSSGNTIYF. The CDR3 nucleotides read TGTGCCAGCAGCCAGGACAGCTCTGGAAACACCATATATTTT.

The chain carries TRBV4-3 and TRBJ1-5; a possible D gene is TRBD1 (6 bases). V was clipped by 0 bases and J by 7 bases, with 13 bases between them. CDR1 and CDR2 from the germline V gene are LGHNA and YSLEER. The CDR3 loop spans 15 amino acids. CDR3 DNA sequence: TGCGCCAGCAGCCAAGATGGGGGGGGCTGGCAGCCCCAGCATTTT. Translating gives CASSQDGGGWQPQHF.